The clone carrying this TCR beta chain has only a few counts. After removal of 6 bases from V and 5 bases from J, the junction contained 16 bases not matched to a gene. The CDR3 runs 17 residues. Germline CDR1 MNHEY, CDR2 SMNVEV (reference sequence). This entry belongs to a study of T-cell reconstitution after alpha-beta-depleted transplantation in children. Preparing the TCRbeta library involved the use of unique molecular identifiers. One entry per CDR3 protein, called by TCRdb with MiXCR from the PCR reads. The repertoire includes about 540,000 distinct CDR3 sequences, roughly 18% of them detected once, and roughly 3.3% sits in the top ten.

Sequenced material: PBMCs from the stem cell graft donor, taken from the stem cell graft. This sequence was found in a human donor who donated a stem cell graft to a child with acute lymphoblastic leukemia. The chain links TRBV27 to TRBJ2-3; 8 positions match TRBD2. CDR3 region: CASRREGPGSGGDTQYF. The CDR3, as DNA: TGTGCCAGCAGACGGGAGGGTCCGGGCAGCGGTGGAGATACGCAGTATTTT.